A single sample is the source of the 29 T cell receptor beta chains below, sequenced in a study of blood T cell repertoires in COVID-19. Profiled with immunoSEQ multiplex PCR; TCRdb holds only in-frame clones, not every one. The data show 250,000 to 350,000 clones, roughly 89% seen once. Sequenced sample: PBMCs or T cells enriched from blood (not recorded which). The source is a young woman who had recovered from COVID-19.

The chain combines TRBV18 with TRBJ1-1; TRBD1 matches at 8 bases. Germline values: CDR1 KGHSH, CDR2 LQKENI. V was clipped by 6 bases and J by 3 bases; unmatched bases: 3. This CDR3 comprises 13 residues. CDR3 DNA sequence: TGTGCCAGCTCGGCGGGACAGGACACTGAAGCTTTCTTT. Encoded protein: CASSAGQDTEAFF.

The chain recombines TRBV3-1 (or the pseudogene TRBV3-2) with TRBJ1-2; D uncertain. This CDR3 is built from 14 residues. V was trimmed by 1 base and J by 7 bases, leaving 13 bases between them. Germline V lookup: CDR1 LGHDT, CDR2 YNNKEL (reference sequence). CDR3 in amino acids: CASSQAHTGGGYTF. The CDR3 DNA sequence: TGTGCCAGCAGCCAAGCGCATACGGGTGGTGGCTACACCTTC.

This chain joins TRBV28 and TRBJ2-5; maybe TRBD2 (6 bases). CDR1 is MDHEN, CDR2 SYDVKM, per germline. The CDR3 has 14 amino acids. The V and J ends lost 2 bases and 2 bases respectively, with 9 bases between them. This chain's CDR3 is CASSLQGRQETQYF. The CDR3 bases are TGTGCCAGCAGTTTACAAGGGAGGCAAGAGACCCAGTACTTC.

This chain joins TRBV4-1 and TRBJ2-7, with D unresolved. The CDR3 length is 14 residues. Germline loops: CDR1 MGHRA, CDR2 YSYEKL. The ends were cut back, 0 bases at V and 3 bases at J, with 9 bases in the middle. CDR3 residues: CASSQDGASYEQYF. The CDR3 region has the DNA TGCGCCAGCAGCCAAGATGGAGCTAGCTACGAGCAGTACTTC.

This chain connects TRBV6-5 to TRBJ1-2; D remains unclear. Germline values: CDR1 MNHEY, CDR2 SVGAGI. Trimming left V 7 bases short and J 2 bases short, with 17 bases between. The length of the CDR3 is 15 residues. The CDR3 nucleotides read TGTGCCAGCACCTCTTCCGCCCGGAGAAACTATGGCTACACCTTC. It yields the protein CASTSSARRNYGYTF.

The CDR3 is CSASWGGSYEQYF. In DNA, the CDR3 is TGCAGTGCTAGTTGGGGCGGCTCCTACGAGCAGTACTTC. The gene calls are TRBV20-1 and TRBJ2-7, with D possibly TRBD1 on 5 matching bases. Deletions cut 3 bases from V and 0 bases from J, with 9 bases between. Germline loops: CDR1 DFQATT, CDR2 SNEGSKA (reference sequence). This CDR3 has 13 residues.

This clone was picked up one time. The chain couples TRBV6-4 to TRBJ2-2; perhaps TRBD1 as D (5 bases). Germline loops: CDR1 MRHNA, CDR2 SNTAGT. Trimming removed 3 bases from V and 5 bases from J, with 7 bases in between. The CDR3 loop spans 13 amino acids. CDR3 loop: CASSERTTGELFF. CDR3 coding DNA: TGTGCCAGCAGTGAGAGGACAACCGGGGAGCTGTTTTTT.

The J gene is TRBJ2-2, the V gene TRBV11-2; D not resolved. This CDR3 has 16 amino acids. Germline lookup yields CDR1 SGHAT and CDR2 FQNNGV. V shed 5 bases and J shed 3 bases, with 16 bases lying between them. CDR3 bases: TGTGCCAGCAGCACAGACCCTTCTCCGGACACCGGGGAGCTGTTTTTT. Amino acid sequence: CASSTDPSPDTGELFF.

This clone showed up just once. This chain links TRBV5-5 with TRBJ1-2, with D possibly matching TRBD1 (5 bases). Germline V gene sequence: CDR1 SGHKS, CDR2 YYEKEE (reference sequence). V was clipped by 1 base and J by 5 bases, with 15 bases between them. The CDR3 contains 15 residues. As DNA, the CDR3 is TGTGCCAGCAGCTTGTGGGACCGGGAGGGGTATGGCTACACCTTC. Translating gives CASSLWDREGYGYTF.

The count of this clone is one. The J gene is TRBJ2-3, the V gene TRBV2; no firm D call. Germline-derived CDR1 and CDR2 are SNHLY and FYNNEI. This CDR3 is 11 amino acids long. V dropped 9 bases and J dropped 9 bases, with 13 bases sitting between them. This chain's CDR3 is CASGRISTQYF. The CDR3, as DNA: TGTGCCAGTGGCAGGATTTCGACGCAGTATTTT.

The CDR3 sequence: CASGLDRLGTDTQYF. The CDR3 bases are TGTGCTAGTGGTTTGGACAGGTTGGGCACAGATACGCAGTATTTT. The chain carries TRBV12-5 and TRBJ2-3, with TRBD1 as a possible D gene (5 bases). V was clipped by 1 base and J by 1 base, with 9 bases between them. There are 15 residues in the CDR3. Germline V gene data show CDR1 as LGHNT and CDR2 as FRNRAP.

The CDR3 coding sequence is TGTGCCAGCAGCCAAGTCGGGGCAGTGGGGAGCGGGAGGTCTTACAATGAGCAGTTCTTC. It encodes CASSQVGAVGSGRSYNEQFF. The rearrangement uses TRBV4-2 and TRBJ2-1; 9 bases are shared with TRBD2. CDR3 size: 20 residues. The ends lost 1 base at V and 4 bases at J; junction bases unmatched: 17. Germline values: CDR1 LGHNA, CDR2 YNFKEQ.

The chain recombines TRBV9 with TRBJ2-4; maybe TRBD2 (5 bases). The CDR3 runs 13 residues. Trimming pared 0 bases from V and 8 bases from J, leaving 9 bases between. CDR1 and CDR2 (germline): SGDLS, YYNGEE. CDR3 in amino acids: CASSVAGGDIQYF. The CDR3 DNA reads TGTGCCAGCAGCGTAGCCGGAGGTGACATTCAGTACTTC.

V and J are TRBV28 and TRBJ2-7, with TRBD1 matching over 10 bases. This CDR3 region has 13 residues. Germline V gives CDR1 MDHEN, CDR2 SYDVKM. With 6 bases clipped from V and 4 bases from J, the junction kept 3 bases outside the gene matches. The CDR3 protein is CASRRTGGYEQYF. The CDR3 bases are TGTGCCAGCAGGCGGACAGGGGGTTACGAGCAGTACTTC. Supplemented by reference TRBV28 and TRBJ2-7, the full variable domain reads DVKVTQSSRYLVKRTGEKVFLECVQDMDHENMFWYRQDPGLGLRLIYFSYDVKMKEKGDIPEGYSVSREKKERFSLILESASTNQTSMYLCASRRTGGYEQYFGPGTRLTVT.

The chain links TRBV9 to TRBJ1-1, with a weak D call TRBD1 (5 bases). Trimming took off 0 bases at V and 3 bases at J, with 12 bases between the two ends. This CDR3 region has 15 residues. Germline CDR1 and CDR2: SGDLS and YYNGEE. CDR3 DNA sequence: TGTGCCAGCAGCGTAGAGGGGCATCGGGACACTGAAGCTTTCTTT. Translated: CASSVEGHRDTEAFF.

Worth noting for this clone: The junction does not match germline at one end; this may be a read error. The chain couples TRBV30 to TRBJ1-2, with 9 bases matching TRBD1. CDR3 size: 14 residues. Germline V gene lookup returns CDR1 GTSNPN and CDR2 SVGIG (reference sequence). The CDR3: CAWSLDRGQGLTYF. The CDR3, as DNA: TGTGCCTGGAGTTTAGATAGGGGACAGGGACTCACTTACTTC.

The rearrangement uses TRBV5-5 and TRBJ2-7, with a weak D call TRBD1 (6 bases). CDR1 SGHKS and CDR2 YYEKEE come from the germline V gene (reference sequence). There are 15 residues in the CDR3. Between the trimmed V and J ends, which lost 2 bases and 3 bases, there was a span of 15 bases. The CDR3: CASSFVGQTLYEQYF. The CDR3 DNA is TGTGCCAGCAGCTTCGTTGGACAGACCCTCTACGAGCAGTACTTC.

This clone was detected once. V gene TRBV6-6 combines with J gene TRBJ2-2, with D possibly TRBD2 on 6 matching bases. V lost 7 bases, J lost 7 bases, and 16 bases lay in between. This CDR3 region has 14 residues. Germline-derived CDR1 and CDR2 are MNHNY and SVGAGI (reference sequence). The CDR3 DNA reads as TGTGCCAGCACCAAAGGGGAGGCAGACGGGGAGCTGTTTTTT. Translation gives CASTKGEADGELFF.

The V and J genes are TRBV7-3 and TRBJ1-1, with 12 bases identical to TRBD1. Looked up from germline, CDR1 is SGHTA and CDR2 is FQGTGA. The CDR3 is 16 amino acids. Trimming took 5 bases from V and 4 from J; bases not matched to a gene: 8. The CDR3 DNA follows: TGTGCCAGCAGCCCGGGACAGGGGGCGTTTGCCACTGAAGCTTTCTTT. This gives the protein CASSPGQGAFATEAFF.

This chain links TRBV5-6 with TRBJ2-7; weak D call: TRBD2 (7 bases). The CDR3 consists of 15 residues. Trimming took off 0 bases at V and 1 base at J, with 11 bases between the two ends. Germline lookup yields CDR1 SGHDT and CDR2 YYEEEE. Here the CDR3 reads CASSLAGGRSYEQYF. The CDR3 nucleotides are TGTGCCAGCAGCTTGGCCGGGGGGCGGTCCTACGAGCAGTACTTC. The full variable domain, with the rest looked up from reference TRBV5-6 and TRBJ2-7, is DAGVTQSPTHLIKTRGQQVTLRCSPKSGHDTVSWYQQALGQGPQFIFQYYEEEERQRGNFPDRFSGHQFPNYSSELNVNALLLGDSALYLCASSLAGGRSYEQYFGPGTRLTVT.

V is TRBV4-2 and J is TRBJ2-5, with 8 bases fitting TRBD2. Unmatched junction bases numbered 3, after V lost 0 bases and J lost 0 bases. Germline values: CDR1 LGHNA, CDR2 YNFKEQ. CDR3 length: 16 amino acids. As DNA, the CDR3 is TGTGCCAGCAGCCAAGAGGTAGCGGGGTACCAAGAGACCCAGTACTTC. Translating it yields CASSQEVAGYQETQYF.

This chain links TRBV11-3 with TRBJ2-5; the match to TRBD2 covers 11 bases. The CDR3 runs 17 residues. The V and J ends lost 5 bases and 2 bases, in that order; junction bases with no gene match: 10. CDR1 is SGHNT, CDR2 YENEEA, per germline. The CDR3 coding sequence is TGTGCCAGCAGCCTAGGGACTAGCGGAGACCTTCAAGAGACCCAGTACTTC. Translated: CASSLGTSGDLQETQYF.

This chain connects TRBV9 to TRBJ2-1, with 14 bases aligning to TRBD2. The CDR3 covers 15 residues. Trimming took 3 bases from V and 8 from J; bases not matched to a gene: 4. Germline V gene lookup returns CDR1 SGDLS and CDR2 YYNGEE. In DNA form, the CDR3 reads TGTGCCAGCAGCGCGGGACTAGCGGGAGTCGATGAGCAGTTCTTC. The encoded protein is CASSAGLAGVDEQFF.

The chain carries TRBV10-1 and TRBJ2-7; D is uncertain. The CDR3 spans 16 residues. Germline V gene data show CDR1 as WNHNN and CDR2 as SYGVQD (reference sequence). Trimming left V 0 bases short and J 3 bases short, with 15 bases between. CDR3 region: CASSESGQTSIYEQYF. The DNA of the CDR3 is TGCGCCAGCAGTGAGTCCGGCCAGACAAGCATCTACGAGCAGTACTTC.

The chain employs TRBV14 and TRBJ1-5, with D possibly being TRBD1 (6 bases). The V end was cut by 6 bases, the J end by 1 base, with 16 bases between. Germline loops: CDR1 SGHDN, CDR2 FVKESK. The CDR3 covers 16 residues. CDR3 in DNA: TGTGCCAGCAGTAATTTCACAGGGTTAAGCAATCAGCCCCAGCATTTT. It codes for CASSNFTGLSNQPQHF.

J is TRBJ2-2 and V is TRBV5-1; 9 bases are shared with TRBD2. Germline assignment: CDR1 SGHRS and CDR2 YFSETQ. CDR3 length: 17 residues. The ends lost 2 bases at V and 0 bases at J; junction bases unmatched: 5. This CDR3 is CASSLRLAGSNTGELFF. CDR3 bases: TGCGCCAGCAGCTTAAGGCTAGCGGGGTCGAACACCGGGGAGCTGTTTTTT.

This clone was recorded a few times. The chain couples TRBV27 to TRBJ1-4, with no clear D. Trimming removed 6 bases from V and 8 bases from J, with 13 bases in between. There are 13 residues in the CDR3. Germline V gene lookup returns CDR1 MNHEY and CDR2 SMNVEV (reference sequence). The CDR3 loop is CASRALGGEKLFF. DNA of the CDR3: TGTGCCAGCAGAGCTTTAGGCGGGGAAAAACTGTTTTTT.

This chain links TRBV6-2 or TRBV6-3 with TRBJ1-1; the match to TRBD1 covers 10 bases. This CDR3 spans 15 amino acids. V lost 2 bases to trimming and J lost 4 bases; unmatched junction nucleotides: 4. Germline V CDR1 and CDR2: MNHEY, SVGEGT. The CDR3 loop reads CASSYEGTGATEAFF. The CDR3 DNA is TGTGCCAGCAGTTACGAAGGGACAGGGGCCACTGAAGCTTTCTTT.

The chain combines TRBV9 with TRBJ2-2, with D hard to call. Germline assignment: CDR1 SGDLS and CDR2 YYNGEE. The CDR3 consists of 14 residues. V dropped 2 bases and J dropped 5 bases, with 10 bases sitting between them. The CDR3 is CASSVSIATGELFF. The CDR3 nucleotides read TGTGCCAGCAGCGTTAGTATAGCTACCGGGGAGCTGTTTTTT.